A single sample is the source of the 20 T cell receptor beta chains below, sequenced in a study of naive and memory T cell subsets. An equimolar mix of two oligonucleotides served as the beta constant-region primer for TRBC1 and TRBC2. The ligated cDNA underwent four PCR rounds using SP2 and nested alpha and beta constant-region primers. TCRdb called the UMI-ligation and nested PCR reads again in MiXCR, with one record for every CDR3 protein. The table has around 140,000 distinct CDR3 sequences, 15% to 25% seen once; the top ten hold roughly 0.68%. Their antigens remain unidentified. Study-wide results and caveats: Naive repertoires, especially CD8, held a few larger clonotypes, possibly memory cells re-expressing CD45RA.

Input material: naive CD8+ T cells from blood. The receptors come from a human donor in good health.

The chain combines TRBV7-2 with TRBJ1-1, with D hard to call. The V gene's germline CDR1 is SGHTA and CDR2 FQGNSA. The CDR3 loop spans 14 amino acids. With 1 base removed from V and 6 bases from J, the gap between germline ends came to 12 bases. CDR3 in DNA: TGTGCCAGCAGCTTAGTTGCCGGGTCGGCTGAAGCTTTCTTT. Encoded protein: CASSLVAGSAEAFF. The complete variable domain, with remaining parts taken from reference TRBV7-2 and TRBJ1-1, reads GAGVSQSPSNKVTEKGKDVELRCDPISGHTALYWYRQSLGQGLEFLIYFQGNSAPDKSGLPSDRFSAERTGGSVSTLTIQRTQQEDSAVYLCASSLVAGSAEAFFGQGTRLTVV.

In this sample, this clonotype turned up a few times. The V and J genes are TRBV7-6 and TRBJ2-1; possible D gene TRBD2, 6 bases. From germline, CDR1 is SGHVS and CDR2 FNYEAQ. The CDR3 loop spans 15 amino acids. The ends were cut back, 1 base at V and 5 bases at J, with 12 bases in the middle. The CDR3 sequence: CASSLGQGLNNEQFF. The CDR3, as DNA: TGTGCCAGCAGCTTAGGGCAGGGACTCAACAATGAGCAGTTCTTC.

This clonotype was recorded a few times. The chain is built from TRBV2 and TRBJ2-5, with D perhaps assigned TRBD1 or TRBD2 (5 bases each). The V gene lost 4 bases and the J gene lost 5 bases, with 11 bases spanning the gap. Looked up from germline, CDR1 is SNHLY and CDR2 is FYNNEI. This CDR3 region has 13 residues. CDR3 protein: CASSGMGVETQYF. The CDR3 DNA reads TGTGCCAGCAGTGGAATGGGGGTTGAGACCCAGTACTTC.

This clonotype was picked up a small number of times. The chain joins TRBV3-1 to TRBJ2-7; D is uncertain. Germline CDR1 is LGHDT and CDR2 is YNNKEL (reference sequence). The CDR3 has 13 amino acids. Trimming left V 1 base short and J 2 bases short, with 6 bases between. The CDR3 DNA reads as TGTGCCAGCAGCCAAGGCAGGACCTACGAGCAGTACTTC. This sequence encodes CASSQGRTYEQYF.

The CDR3 protein is CASSYREDTQYF. The CDR3 nucleotides are TGCGCCAGCAGCTACAGGGAAGATACGCAGTATTTT. This chain joins TRBV4-3 and TRBJ2-3; maybe TRBD1 (6 bases). The V and J ends lost 5 bases and 5 bases respectively, with 8 bases between them. This CDR3 is built from 12 residues. CDR1 and CDR2 from the germline V gene are LGHNA and YSLEER.

The V and J genes are TRBV28 and TRBJ1-2; 8 nucleotides line up with TRBD1. Looked up from germline, CDR1 is MDHEN and CDR2 is SYDVKM. The J segment lost 4 bases and the V segment lost 2 bases, leaving 3 bases of the junction unmatched. The CDR3 runs 14 residues. The CDR3 DNA is TGTGCCAGCAGTTTACAGGGGGCGATCTATGGCTACACCTTC. This codes for CASSLQGAIYGYTF.

This clonotype came up a few times. The chain combines TRBV27 with TRBJ2-3; D not resolved. Germline V gives CDR1 MNHEY, CDR2 SMNVEV (reference sequence). The CDR3 covers 14 residues. Trimming took off 6 bases at V and 2 bases at J, with 12 bases between the two ends. This CDR3 reads CASSWGLITDTQYF. CDR3 DNA sequence: TGTGCCAGCAGCTGGGGTTTAATCACAGATACGCAGTATTTT.

This chain uses TRBV6-2 or TRBV6-3 with TRBJ2-7; D uncertain. The CDR3 consists of 13 residues. Germline V CDR1 and CDR2: MNHEY, SVGEGT. V was shortened by 6 bases and J by 4 bases, with 13 bases between the two germline ends. CDR3 loop: CASSLLLDYEQYF. The CDR3 nucleotides read TGTGCCAGCAGCTTACTGTTGGATTACGAGCAGTACTTC.

Concerning this clonotype: Being one base from a much bigger clone, this may be a read error. V is TRBV7-9 and J is TRBJ1-3; D remains unclear. V lost 1 base and J lost 0, with 4 bases in between. The CDR3 runs 14 residues. Germline V lookup: CDR1 SEHNR, CDR2 FQNEAQ (reference sequence). The CDR3 region is CASSLDSSGNTIYF. CDR3 nucleotide sequence: TGTGCCAGCAGCTTAGACAGCTCTGGAAACACCATATATTTT.

This clonotype has a count of ten or more. The V gene is TRBV28, the J gene TRBJ1-1; TRBD1 is a possible D gene (6 bases). V lost 8 bases and J 6 bases, leaving 16 bases between the germline ends. Germline V gene data show CDR1 as MDHEN and CDR2 as SYDVKM. The length of the CDR3 is 13 residues. The CDR3 loop is CASVEQGAPEAFF. CDR3 DNA sequence: TGTGCCAGCGTGGAACAGGGCGCGCCTGAAGCTTTCTTT.

Many counts were recorded for this clonotype. The rearrangement joins TRBV3-1 to TRBJ2-1; 10 bases fit TRBD2. The CDR3 covers 16 residues. Germline CDR1 LGHDT, CDR2 YNNKEL (reference sequence). After removal of 5 bases from V and 4 bases from J, the junction contained 8 bases not matched to a gene. CDR3 nucleotide sequence: TGTGCCAGCAGCACAGATCTAGCGGGAGTGTACAATGAGCAGTTCTTC. Amino acid sequence: CASSTDLAGVYNEQFF.

CDR3 amino acids: CATSRLGGGFDTEAFF. CDR3 sequence (DNA): TGTGCCACCAGCAGACTGGGAGGGGGTTTCGACACTGAAGCTTTCTTT. The chain combines TRBV15 with TRBJ1-1; D may be TRBD1 (6 bases). V gave up 2 bases and J gave up 3 bases, with 16 bases separating them. Germline V gene data show CDR1 as LNHNV and CDR2 as YYDKDF (reference sequence). The CDR3 runs 16 residues.

This clonotype was counted ten times or more. The CDR3, as DNA: TGTGCCAGCAGTTCGAAGTCTCTAGCGGGAGGGTATCGCGTAGATACGCAGTATTTT. As protein: CASSSKSLAGGYRVDTQYF. This chain joins TRBV6-5 and TRBJ2-3; 12 bases line up with TRBD2. J gave up 5 bases and V 4 bases, and 16 bases lay outside the gene matches. The CDR3 is 19 residues long. CDR1 MNHEY and CDR2 SVGAGI come from the germline V gene.

The CDR3 bases are TGTGCCAGCAGCGGAAAGTACCAAGAGACCCAGTACTTC. Protein: CASSGKYQETQYF. The V call is TRBV9, the J call TRBJ2-5, with D uncertain. Trimming cost V 3 bases and J 0 bases, with 6 bases left between them. The germline V gene has CDR1 SGDLS and CDR2 YYNGEE. This CDR3 has 13 amino acids.

The chain links TRBV6-5 to TRBJ2-1; D might be TRBD2 (5 bases). Germline V lookup: CDR1 MNHEY, CDR2 SVGAGI. The CDR3 runs 14 residues. Trimming removed 1 base from V and 3 bases from J, with 7 bases in between. DNA for the CDR3: TGTGCCAGCAGTTACTTCGGGGACTACAATGAGCAGTTCTTC. Encoded protein: CASSYFGDYNEQFF.

This clonotype was recorded a few times. This chain uses TRBV7-9 with TRBJ2-1, with D unresolved. The V end was cut by 7 bases, the J end by 7 bases, with 17 bases between. The CDR3 has 14 residues. Germline V gives CDR1 SEHNR, CDR2 FQNEAQ (reference sequence). As DNA, the CDR3 is TGTGCCAGCAAGATGATGGAGAACCGGAATGAGCAGTTCTTC. The encoded protein is CASKMMENRNEQFF.

This clonotype was seen a few times. The genes are TRBV20-1 and TRBJ1-3; D perhaps matches TRBD1 (5 bases). Germline V lookup: CDR1 DFQATT, CDR2 SNEGSKA (reference sequence). Deletions cut 6 bases from V and 3 bases from J, with 18 bases between. The CDR3 contains 15 residues. CDR3 region: CSALKRGDDGNTIYF. In DNA form, the CDR3 reads TGCAGTGCCTTAAAACGGGGGGACGATGGAAACACCATATATTTT.

The rearrangement joins TRBV7-8 to TRBJ1-1, with 7 nucleotides matching TRBD1. The germline gives CDR1 SGHVS, CDR2 FQNEAQ. V shed 1 base and J 0 bases; nucleotides not matched to a gene: 8. The CDR3 is 17 residues long. The CDR3 sequence: CASSLVVGQRMNTEAFF. In DNA, the CDR3 is TGTGCCAGCAGCTTAGTGGTGGGACAGAGAATGAACACTGAAGCTTTCTTT.

This chain connects TRBV5-1 to TRBJ2-6; a weak D match, TRBD1 (7 bases). V was cut by 4 bases and J by 0 bases, with 14 bases left in between. Germline V lookup: CDR1 SGHRS, CDR2 YFSETQ. The CDR3 has 17 amino acids. CDR3 loop: CASSPRQGLSGANVLTF. DNA of the CDR3: TGCGCCAGCAGCCCCAGACAGGGACTCTCTGGGGCCAACGTCCTGACTTTC.

The V gene is TRBV27, the J gene TRBJ2-7, with TRBD1 matching over 8 bases. CDR3 size: 15 residues. Germline trimming cut 7 bases from V and 6 bases from J; bases unmatched to any gene: 14. Germline V gene sequence: CDR1 MNHEY, CDR2 SMNVEV (reference sequence). DNA for the CDR3: TGTGCCAGCACCCCCGGACAGGGATGGTCCGGCGAGCAGTACTTC. It encodes CASTPGQGWSGEQYF.